A single sample gave rise to the 15 T cell receptor beta chains below, sequenced in a study of vaccination effects on CD4 cells after COVID-19. Culture lasted roughly eleven days before CD4+ T cell isolation. The protocol was immunoSEQ multiplex PCR, while the TCRdb copy is restricted to in-frame clones and leaves out a portion. The sample yields about 45,000 clones, roughly four fifths seen once. Their antigens remain unidentified. Source: CD4+ T cells from PBMCs cultured without peptide, taken before COVID-19 vaccination. The origin of the receptors is a human donor who had a prior SARS-CoV-2 infection.

V usage is TRBV6-2 or TRBV6-3 and J usage is TRBJ2-1; D may be TRBD1 (5 bases). Trimming took off 4 bases at V and 0 bases at J, with 7 bases between the two ends. The CDR3 extends over 14 amino acids. From germline, CDR1 is MNHEY and CDR2 SVGEGT. Written as DNA, the CDR3 is TGTGCCAGCAGTTTCGACAGCTCCTACAATGAGCAGTTCTTC. It translates to CASSFDSSYNEQFF.

The V call is TRBV5-1, the J call TRBJ1-1, with a tentative D call TRBD1 (6 bases). The V gene lost 4 bases and the J gene lost 5 bases, with 15 bases spanning the gap. CDR3 length equals 14 residues. Germline V lookup: CDR1 SGHRS, CDR2 YFSETQ. The CDR3 DNA follows: TGCGCCAGCAGCCCCGGCAGGGGTGAAACTGAAGCTTTCTTT. It codes for CASSPGRGETEAFF. Drawing the rest from reference TRBV5-1 and TRBJ1-1, the complete variable domain is KAGVTQTPRYLIKTRGQQVTLSCSPISGHRSVSWYQQTPGQGLQFLFEYFSETQRNKGNFPGRFSGRQFSNSRSEMNVSTLELGDSALYLCASSPGRGETEAFFGQGTRLTVV.

This chain connects TRBV13 to TRBJ2-7; D tentatively fits TRBD1 or TRBD2 (5 bases each). This CDR3 has 15 residues. The ends were cut back, 5 bases at V and 2 bases at J, with 16 bases in the middle. Germline CDR1 and CDR2: PRHDT and FYEKMQ (reference sequence). In nucleotides, the CDR3 is TGTGCCAGCAGCCGGGGACCGCTAGGAGCCTACGAGCAGTACTTC. This gives the protein CASSRGPLGAYEQYF.

The V gene is TRBV19, the J gene TRBJ2-1; a weak D match, TRBD1 (5 bases). Germline V CDR1 and CDR2: LNHDA, SQIVND (reference sequence). The CDR3 consists of 15 residues. V dropped 5 bases and J dropped 4 bases, with 15 bases sitting between them. The CDR3 coding sequence is TGTGCCAGTAGTCTCCGACAGAAGGTTTACAATGAGCAGTTCTTC. Protein product: CASSLRQKVYNEQFF.

The chain employs TRBV12-3 or TRBV12-4 and TRBJ1-2, with D tentatively TRBD1 (5 bases). Trimming stripped 3 bases from V and 8 bases from J, with 13 bases between. This CDR3 comprises 13 residues. CDR3 sequence reads: CASSFGQGEGYTF. The CDR3 coding sequence is TGTGCCAGCAGTTTTGGGCAGGGAGAAGGCTACACCTTC.

The sample holds a few counts of this clone. This rearrangement joins TRBV2 to TRBJ2-7; tentatively, D is TRBD1 (5 bases). The germline gives CDR1 SNHLY, CDR2 FYNNEI. The CDR3 length is 14 residues. Trimming shortened V by 6 bases and J by 1 base, and 13 bases separated the two germline ends. CDR3 residues: CASRVWGPSYEQYF. The CDR3 region has the DNA TGTGCCAGCAGAGTTTGGGGCCCGTCCTACGAGCAGTACTTC.

This sequence joins TRBV20-1 and TRBJ2-1; D gene unclear. CDR1 and CDR2 from the germline V gene are DFQATT and SNEGSKA (reference sequence). V was trimmed by 6 bases and J by 7 bases, leaving 7 bases between them. The CDR3 has 10 amino acids. The DNA of the CDR3 is TGCAGTGCATATCCTAATGAGCAGTTCTTC. It encodes CSAYPNEQFF.

The chain combines TRBV5-1 with TRBJ2-7; D might be TRBD2 (5 bases). The CDR3 runs 14 residues. The ends were cut back, 4 bases at V and 7 bases at J, with 18 bases in the middle. CDR1 SGHRS and CDR2 YFSETQ come from the germline V gene. CDR3: CASSPRFSPGEQYF. DNA of the CDR3: TGCGCCAGCAGCCCACGGTTCAGCCCGGGGGAGCAGTACTTC.

The chain links TRBV28 to TRBJ2-7; 7 bases align to TRBD2. J was trimmed by 9 bases and V by 3 bases; bases with no gene match: 14. Germline V gene data show CDR1 as MDHEN and CDR2 as SYDVKM. CDR3 size: 15 residues. CDR3 DNA: TGTGCCAGCAGTTTGGCCCCGGGACTCGGCGGGGGGCAGTACTTC. It codes for CASSLAPGLGGGQYF.

The chain has TRBV5-5 and TRBJ2-3; 7 bases are a match to TRBD2. The germline CDR1 and CDR2 sequences are SGHKS and YYEKEE (reference sequence). V was clipped by 0 bases and J by 3 bases; unmatched bases: 7. The CDR3 length is 16 residues. The CDR3 region has the DNA TGTGCCAGCAGCTTGGGGGGAGGGCTAGAGACAGATACGCAGTATTTT. This encodes CASSLGGGLETDTQYF. The variable domain in full, with the rest retrieved from reference TRBV5-5 and TRBJ2-3, is DAGVTQSPTHLIKTRGQQVTLRCSPISGHKSVSWYQQVLGQGPQFIFQYYEKEERGRGNFPDRFSARQFPNYSSELNVNALLLGDSALYLCASSLGGGLETDTQYFGPGTRLTVL.

This clone was detected only a few times. The chain recombines TRBV7-2 with TRBJ2-7; 13 bases are a match to TRBD2. Looked up from germline, CDR1 is SGHTA and CDR2 is FQGNSA. The CDR3 covers 17 residues. After removal of 5 bases from V and 0 bases from J, the junction contained 7 bases not matched to a gene. In DNA, the CDR3 is TGTGCCAGCAGCCGGGGGACTAGCGGGACCTTCTCCTACGAGCAGTACTTC. This translates into CASSRGTSGTFSYEQYF. The variable domain in full, with the rest retrieved from reference TRBV7-2 and TRBJ2-7, is GAGVSQSPSNKVTEKGKDVELRCDPISGHTALYWYRQSLGQGLEFLIYFQGNSAPDKSGLPSDRFSAERTGGSVSTLTIQRTQQEDSAVYLCASSRGTSGTFSYEQYFGPGTRLTVT.

The V and J genes are TRBV5-1 and TRBJ2-5, with 12 nucleotides matching TRBD2. CDR1 is SGHRS and CDR2 is YFSETQ in the germline V gene. The CDR3 is made up of 18 amino acids. Germline trimming cut 0 bases from V and 4 bases from J; bases unmatched to any gene: 10. The CDR3 sequence: CASSLASPLAGGPETQYF. In DNA form, the CDR3 reads TGCGCCAGCAGCTTGGCCTCCCCTCTAGCGGGAGGGCCAGAGACCCAGTACTTC.

V gene TRBV6-5 combines with J gene TRBJ2-5; the D gene is possibly TRBD1 (6 bases). Trimming took off 2 bases at V and 5 bases at J, with 12 bases between the two ends. The germline V gene encodes CDR1 MNHEY and CDR2 SVGAGI. The length of the CDR3 is 14 residues. CDR3 DNA: TGTGCCAGCAGTTACATTACAGGGCAGGAGACCCAGTACTTC. Translating it yields CASSYITGQETQYF.

The V call is TRBV20-1, the J call TRBJ2-3; TRBD2 matches at 7 bases. The V gene's germline CDR1 is DFQATT and CDR2 SNEGSKA (reference sequence). This CDR3 has 14 residues. V lost 3 bases to trimming and J lost 3 bases; unmatched junction nucleotides: 6. The CDR3 nucleotides are TGCAGTGCTAGTGGCGGGGAGGGTACAGATACGCAGTATTTT. Translated, it gives CSASGGEGTDTQYF.

Only one count was recorded for this clone. The genes are TRBV7-3 and TRBJ2-3, with D possibly being TRBD1 or TRBD2 (5 bases each). The ends were cut back, 5 bases at V and 6 bases at J, with 15 bases in the middle. Germline V gene data show CDR1 as SGHTA and CDR2 as FQGTGA. This CDR3 contains 14 residues. The CDR3 DNA reads TGTGCCAGCAGCCCAGGGTCCTCGGGGGATACGCAGTATTTT. Translation gives CASSPGSSGDTQYF.